The source of this T cell receptor beta chain is a study of vaccination and CD4 T cells after COVID-19. In the study overall: Convalescent individuals numbered four females and six males, two being Hispanic.

Treatment indicated: roughly ten-day PBMC culture with coronavirus spike peptide pools or control peptides (ViraFEST assay). PBMCs, plated at about 2 million per well, were grown in the presence of around 10 IU/ml IL-2 and around 10 ug/ml peptide pools. As for this clonotype: Antigen unknown.

V lost 3 bases and J lost 4; bases outside the gene matches: 5. Germline V CDR1 and CDR2: DFQATT, SNEGSKA (reference sequence). The CDR3 sequence is 14 residues long. Scientists ran DNA taken from cultured CD4+ T cells through the Oncomine TCR Beta short-read assay for sequencing. TCRdb re-called the PCR reads through MiXCR, storing one row per CDR3 protein. The data show over 14,000 distinct CDR3 sequences, under 45% seen once. The chain uses TRBV20-1 and TRBJ2-2, with TRBD2 identical over 7 bases. This clonotype was sampled from a human donor with COVID-19. Sequencing was carried out using cultured CD4+ T cells from blood. The CDR3 protein is CSASRTRSTGELFF. CDR3 in DNA: TGCAGTGCTAGTCGGACTAGAAGCACCGGGGAGCTGTTTTTT.